This entry describes one T cell receptor (beta chain). In the original workflow: Counts of nucleated cells, estimated from reference gene primer amplification, were obtained. The repertoire was sequenced with immunoSEQ multiplex PCR; TCRdb's copy has only in-frame clones and lacks some. The V and J calls and clone size were taken over from that table, and D and trimming were inferred from the DNA. There are around 47,000 clones in the sample; about 86% occur only once, and around 3.6% lies in the top ten. This entry is derived from a study of blood T cell repertoires in COVID-19. Looking at the study overall: COVID-19 samples from acute and convalescent phases originated in the United States, Italy and Spain.

Seattle cases were enrolled at active infection and followed longitudinally. The ends were cut back, 4 bases at V and 9 bases at J, with 23 bases in the middle. CDR3 size: 16 residues. CDR1 is SGHRS and CDR2 is YFSETQ in the germline V gene. The sequence derives from a man aged 40-55 years with COVID-19, enrolled during active disease. Sequenced: peripheral blood. The rearrangement links TRBV5-1 to TRBJ2-1; weak D call: TRBD2 (5 bases). The CDR3 nucleotides read TGCGCCAGCAGCCGCCCTAGCCCGGACGGGATGGGTGAGCAGTTCTTC. Protein product: CASSRPSPDGMGEQFF.